Listed below are T cell receptor beta chains from one sample, sequenced in a study of blood T cell repertoires in COVID-19. Sequencing used immunoSEQ multiplex PCR; TCRdb keeps in-frame clones, though not all of them. The sample lists about 98,000 clones; around 85% were seen once. Sequenced input: peripheral blood. The source is a woman older than 75 with acute or convalescent COVID-19. The conserved cysteine and the conserved F or W are not part of the CDR3 here. Each record gives: clone size, V gene, CDR3 protein. Not every row has a clone size; where given, it reads once, few, many or a size class.

abundance: NA
v_gene: TRBV12-3/TRBV12-4
CDR3aa: ASSFQGNYGYT

abundance: NA
v_gene: TRBV3-1/TRBV3-2
CDR3aa: ASSQGGQGGNQPQH

abundance: NA
v_gene: TRBV7-9
CDR3aa: ASSREDSPLH

abundance: NA
v_gene: TRBV19
CDR3aa: ASSIDGRVGGTGSSPLH

abundance: NA
v_gene: TRBV5-4
CDR3aa: ASSSQTGGAYNEQF

abundance: few
v_gene: TRBV9
CDR3aa: ASSVRSTDNNEQF

abundance: NA
v_gene: TRBV9
CDR3aa: ASSLGGTVNQPQH

abundance: NA
v_gene: TRBV19
CDR3aa: ATRDRGRTTNEKLF

abundance: NA
v_gene: TRBV9
CDR3aa: ASSGKGAENSPLH

abundance: NA
v_gene: TRBV29-1
CDR3aa: SVAAGGALNEQF

abundance: NA
v_gene: TRBV10-2
CDR3aa: ASSDRVDQPQH

abundance: NA
v_gene: TRBV12-3/TRBV12-4
CDR3aa: ASSTTGAGELF

abundance: NA
v_gene: TRBV27
CDR3aa: ASRTGAAGNTIY

abundance: NA
v_gene: TRBV29-1
CDR3aa: SVEASGGSGTQY

abundance: NA
v_gene: TRBV3-1/TRBV3-2
CDR3aa: ASSQGTATNYGYT

abundance: few
v_gene: TRBV19
CDR3aa: ASTRDRSQNTEAF

abundance: NA
v_gene: TRBV9
CDR3aa: ASSELTSGGTDTQY

abundance: once
v_gene: TRBV30
CDR3aa: AWSVPSYFAGASDTQY

abundance: NA
v_gene: TRBV7-2
CDR3aa: ASSLGGTAHYNEQF

abundance: NA
v_gene: TRBV19
CDR3aa: ASRLSGGRETQY

abundance: NA
v_gene: TRBV5-6
CDR3aa: ASSWYLGGANEAF

abundance: once
v_gene: TRBV6-1
CDR3aa: ASSGPTSGGNRRNEQF

abundance: NA
v_gene: TRBV24-1
CDR3aa: ATSDLCRFDSNQPQH

abundance: NA
v_gene: TRBV6-5
CDR3aa: ASSSGTVNQPQH

abundance: few
v_gene: TRBV29-1
CDR3aa: SVDRTGTGELF

abundance: NA
v_gene: TRBV5-4
CDR3aa: ASSTGTGDSPLH

abundance: NA
v_gene: TRBV7-2
CDR3aa: ASRAGLAGIHEQY

abundance: once
v_gene: TRBV19
CDR3aa: ASSIGGMGNQPQH

abundance: NA
v_gene: TRBV4-1
CDR3aa: ASSQLVRVNTEAF

abundance: few
v_gene: TRBV5-1
CDR3aa: ASRTEGSYGYT

abundance: NA
v_gene: TRBV5-1
CDR3aa: ASSLGRGDQETQY

abundance: NA
v_gene: TRBV11-2
CDR3aa: ASSLRQGPGNTIY

abundance: NA
v_gene: TRBV28
CDR3aa: ASSLTGWENIQY

abundance: NA
v_gene: TRBV11-2
CDR3aa: ASSSSGGRPSTDTQY

abundance: NA
v_gene: TRBV4-3
CDR3aa: ASSQGSRGGTDTQY

abundance: NA
v_gene: TRBV5-4
CDR3aa: ASSLAGGDRGTDTQY

abundance: NA
v_gene: TRBV4-3
CDR3aa: ASSKGDSRVSPLH

abundance: NA
v_gene: TRBV30
CDR3aa: AWSVGFGSYGYT

abundance: once
v_gene: TRBV5-1
CDR3aa: ASSLEQGFNYGYT

abundance: NA
v_gene: TRBV2
CDR3aa: ASSPQGDTEAF

abundance: NA
v_gene: TRBV4-3
CDR3aa: ASSQEGNRGSTIY

abundance: NA
v_gene: TRBV19
CDR3aa: ASTTTGWSENTEAF

abundance: NA
v_gene: TRBV6-6
CDR3aa: ASSSLTTDRATQY

abundance: NA
v_gene: TRBV27
CDR3aa: ASSSQGAPGYT

abundance: NA
v_gene: TRBV5-5
CDR3aa: ASSLSLTENYGYT

abundance: NA
v_gene: TRBV9
CDR3aa: ASSVELRGFTGSGTDTQY

abundance: NA
v_gene: TRBV9
CDR3aa: ASSVGTGRTEAF

abundance: NA
v_gene: TRBV18
CDR3aa: ASSPGQRTYNEQF

abundance: NA
v_gene: TRBV15
CDR3aa: ATSREQRVNEQF

abundance: NA
v_gene: TRBV2
CDR3aa: ASNLLGAGEKLF

abundance: NA
v_gene: TRBV4-1
CDR3aa: ASSPLYRTGAEAF

abundance: NA
v_gene: TRBV5-1
CDR3aa: ASSLTRGGRGTGELF

abundance: NA
v_gene: TRBV24-1
CDR3aa: ATRSGHLPNTEAF